One and the same sample provided the 32 T cell receptor beta chains below, sequenced in a study of blood T cells in healthy people across ages. The second PCR ran about 6 to 11 cycles with a sample-barcoded 5' primer and J-beta primers. TCRdb independently ran MiXCR on the 5' RACE reads; one entry per CDR3 protein. Among over a million distinct CDR3 sequences listed, 59% were seen once. The sample comprised blood. These receptor sequences come from a man between 18 and 35 years old in good health.

This chain connects TRBV10-3 to TRBJ2-3, with D hard to call. V was clipped by 4 bases and J by 0 bases, with 14 bases between them. Germline CDR1 ENHRY, CDR2 SYGVKD. The CDR3 sequence is 16 residues long. In DNA, the CDR3 is TGTGCCATCAGTGGAGGAAGTAGCCGAAGCACAGATACGCAGTATTTT. It yields the protein CAISGGSSRSTDTQYF.

The V and J genes are TRBV12-3 or TRBV12-4 and TRBJ1-2; D is uncertain. This CDR3 has 13 amino acids. V was clipped by 3 bases and J by 4 bases, with 9 bases between them. The CDR3 DNA reads as TGTGCCAGCAGTTTCCGGAGAAGCTATGGCTACACCTTC. This translates into CASSFRRSYGYTF.

The gene calls are TRBV2 and TRBJ2-1, with 14 bases fitting TRBD2. J lost 6 bases, V lost 2 bases, and 6 bases had no gene match. The V gene's germline CDR1 is SNHLY and CDR2 FYNNEI. This CDR3 is 17 amino acids long. Here the CDR3 reads CASSEWAGTSGGNEQFF. The CDR3 coding sequence is TGTGCCAGCAGTGAATGGGCCGGGACTAGCGGGGGCAATGAGCAGTTCTTC.

This chain joins TRBV7-9 and TRBJ2-7, with 8 positions matching TRBD1. From germline, CDR1 is SEHNR and CDR2 FQNEAQ (reference sequence). The trim removed 5 bases at V and 2 bases at J, leaving 11 bases unmatched. The CDR3 sequence is 16 residues long. The CDR3 protein is CASSRTGGSYTYEQYF. The CDR3 DNA is TGTGCCAGCAGCCGAACAGGGGGAAGTTATACCTACGAGCAGTACTTC.

V gene TRBV5-1 combines with J gene TRBJ2-7, with TRBD2 identical over 8 bases. This CDR3 has 14 amino acids. With 4 bases clipped from V and 4 bases from J, the junction kept 7 bases outside the gene matches. Germline V lookup: CDR1 SGHRS, CDR2 YFSETQ. Written as DNA, the CDR3 is TGCGCCAGCAGCGAAAGCGGGGGACGGTACGAGCAGTACTTC. The encoded protein is CASSESGGRYEQYF.

Details on this clonotype: The germline gene is not matched at one end of the junction; a read error may be the cause. This chain links TRBV10-1 with TRBJ2-7; tentatively, D is TRBD2 (5 bases). In germline, CDR1 is WNHNN, CDR2 SYGVQD (reference sequence). The CDR3 spans 14 residues. The CDR3 DNA follows: TGCGGCAGCATGCTTGGCCGGGATACCTACGAGCAGTACTTC. Residues: CGSMLGRDTYEQYF.

The chain links TRBV15 to TRBJ1-1, with D perhaps matching TRBD1 (6 bases). Germline CDR1 LNHNV, CDR2 YYDKDF (reference sequence). Trimming removed 5 bases at V and 5 bases at J, with 18 bases between. CDR3 size: 15 residues. CDR3 region: CATSRSARGSTEAFF. In nucleotides, the CDR3 is TGTGCCACCAGCCGAAGTGCGAGGGGGAGTACTGAAGCTTTCTTT.

The chain carries TRBV2 and TRBJ2-3; D possibly uses TRBD1 or TRBD2 (5 bases each). Trimming shortened V by 4 bases and J by 4 bases, and 9 bases separated the two germline ends. This CDR3 contains 13 residues. Germline assignment: CDR1 SNHLY and CDR2 FYNNEI. The CDR3 is CASSVGRADTQYF. DNA for the CDR3: TGTGCCAGCAGTGTGGGGCGGGCAGATACGCAGTATTTT.

The V and J genes are TRBV4-2 and TRBJ2-7, with TRBD1 matching 7 bases. The CDR3 runs 16 residues. Per germline, CDR1 LGHNA and CDR2 YNFKEQ. Trimming took 3 bases from V and 5 from J; bases not matched to a gene: 13. The CDR3 loop reads CASSHTDRSRAHEQYF. In DNA, the CDR3 is TGTGCCAGCAGCCATACGGACAGGAGCAGGGCCCACGAGCAGTACTTC.

This chain joins TRBV5-6 and TRBJ1-5; unclear D gene. Trimming pared 2 bases from V and 0 bases from J, leaving 33 bases between. The germline CDR1 and CDR2 sequences are SGHDT and YYEEEE. There are 23 residues in the CDR3. The DNA for the CDR3 is TGTGCCAGCAGCTTAATTTGTTTAGTAATGCGCGGCACCAGTCGTAATAGCAATCAGCCCCAGCATTTT. Protein sequence: CASSLICLVMRGTSRNSNQPQHF.

The chain employs TRBV7-2 and TRBJ1-3; unclear D gene. Germline V gene data show CDR1 as SGHTA and CDR2 as FQGNSA. The CDR3 totals 16 residues. V was trimmed by 7 bases and J by 0 bases, leaving 16 bases between them. This chain's CDR3 is CASTLEVGSSGNTIYF. Here the CDR3 DNA reads TGTGCCAGCACCCTCGAGGTGGGAAGCTCTGGAAACACCATATATTTT. Combining the CDR3 with reference TRBV7-2 and TRBJ1-3 gives the whole variable domain GAGVSQSPSNKVTEKGKDVELRCDPISGHTALYWYRQSLGQGLEFLIYFQGNSAPDKSGLPSDRFSAERTGGSVSTLTIQRTQQEDSAVYLCASTLEVGSSGNTIYFGEGSWLTVV.

There are a few counts of this clonotype. The chain couples TRBV27 to TRBJ2-7, with a weak D call TRBD2 (6 bases). Germline V gives CDR1 MNHEY, CDR2 SMNVEV (reference sequence). The CDR3 extends over 14 amino acids. The V end was cut by 3 bases, the J end by 3 bases, with 12 bases between. This chain's CDR3 is CASSLGLELYEQYF. The CDR3, as DNA: TGTGCCAGCAGTTTGGGACTGGAACTCTACGAGCAGTACTTC.

The chain has TRBV12-3 or TRBV12-4 and TRBJ1-6; D not certain. Between the trimmed V and J ends, which lost 1 base and 0 bases, there was a span of 7 bases. The CDR3 length is 16 residues. The CDR3, as DNA: TGTGCCAGCAGTTTAGTCCAGAGCTCCTATAATTCACCCCTCCACTTT. Translation gives CASSLVQSSYNSPLHF.

This clonotype was found a few times. The chain carries TRBV6-5 and TRBJ2-1; tentative D call: TRBD1 (6 bases). The germline CDR1 and CDR2 sequences are MNHEY and SVGAGI. Deletions cut 5 bases from V and 4 bases from J, with 9 bases between. This CDR3 is 13 amino acids long. DNA of the CDR3: TGTGCCAGCAGTCGGACAGCTTACAATGAGCAGTTCTTC. Translated, it gives CASSRTAYNEQFF.

The V and J genes are TRBV28 and TRBJ2-5; 10 positions agree with TRBD1. The germline gives CDR1 MDHEN, CDR2 SYDVKM. V lost 5 bases to trimming and J lost 0 bases; unmatched junction nucleotides: 9. The CDR3 is 17 amino acids. The CDR3, as DNA: TGTGCCAGCAGTCGTAGCCGGGACAGGGGTTACCAAGAGACCCAGTACTTC. Protein: CASSRSRDRGYQETQYF.

The chain employs TRBV2 and TRBJ2-5, with D perhaps matching TRBD2 (5 bases). This CDR3 is built from 15 residues. The ends were cut back, 3 bases at V and 4 bases at J, with 15 bases in the middle. The germline V gene has CDR1 SNHLY and CDR2 FYNNEI. The CDR3 bases are TGTGCCAGCAGTGAGTGGAGCGGTAGAGGAGAGACCCAGTACTTC. Residues: CASSEWSGRGETQYF.

The V gene is TRBV20-1, the J gene TRBJ2-1, with TRBD2 identical over 14 bases. Germline CDR1 reads DFQATT; CDR2 reads SNEGSKA (reference sequence). This CDR3 is 17 amino acids long. With 6 bases clipped from V and 3 bases from J, the junction kept 10 bases outside the gene matches. CDR3: CSATGLAGVSNYNEQFF. For the CDR3, the DNA is TGCAGTGCCACGGGACTAGCGGGAGTATCCAACTACAATGAGCAGTTCTTC.

This clonotype was detected only a few times. This sequence joins TRBV4-3 and TRBJ1-2; D is undetermined. The ends were cut back, 0 bases at V and 4 bases at J, with 9 bases in the middle. Looked up from germline, CDR1 is LGHNA and CDR2 is YSLEER. This CDR3 is built from 14 residues. The CDR3 sequence is CASSQDRGFYGYTF. DNA of the CDR3: TGCGCCAGCAGCCAAGATCGTGGATTCTATGGCTACACCTTC.

The chain combines TRBV7-9 with TRBJ2-2, with 14 bases aligning to TRBD2. The CDR3 has 20 amino acids. Germline values: CDR1 SEHNR, CDR2 FQNEAQ (reference sequence). V shed 1 base and J 5 bases; nucleotides not matched to a gene: 12. The DNA for the CDR3 is TGTGCCAGCAGCTTAGTTCCCGGGACTAGCGGGAGCGGGAGAACCGGGGAGCTGTTTTTT. This encodes CASSLVPGTSGSGRTGELFF.

Only a few counts were recorded for this clonotype. CDR3 bases: TGTGCCAGCAGTTACCGACTAGCGGACTACGAGCAGTACTTC. Its protein product is CASSYRLADYEQYF. J is TRBJ2-7 and V is TRBV6-2 or TRBV6-3; 9 nucleotides agree with TRBD2. V dropped 2 bases and J dropped 3; count of bases not matched to a gene: 2. This CDR3 region has 14 residues. Germline CDR1 and CDR2: MNHEY and SVGEGT.

This chain links TRBV28 with TRBJ1-5, with D perhaps TRBD1 (6 bases). CDR1 and CDR2 from the germline V gene are MDHEN and SYDVKM. This CDR3 contains 13 residues. V lost 4 bases and J lost 11, with 15 bases in between. For the CDR3, the DNA is TGTGCCAGCAGTTGGGTGGGGGCGGAGACCCAGCATTTT. The encoded protein is CASSWVGAETQHF.

The chain links TRBV20-1 to TRBJ2-5; D possibly uses TRBD1 or TRBD2 (5 bases each). The J call may be mistaken, given a closer DNA end match to TRBJ2-7. The CDR3 has 14 residues. The V gene's germline CDR1 is DFQATT and CDR2 SNEGSKA (reference sequence). Written as DNA, the CDR3 is TGCAGTGCTCCGAACGGGGACCAACAGTACGAGCAGTACTTC. Protein sequence: CSAPNGDQQYEQYF.

The rearrangement uses TRBV7-6 and TRBJ1-2; D gene unclear. The CDR3 covers 13 residues. The germline CDR1 and CDR2 sequences are SGHVS and FNYEAQ. V was pared by 1 base and J by 7 bases, with 10 bases between. CDR3 nucleotide sequence: TGTGCCAGCAGCTTAGTTGACTTCGGTGGCTACACCTTC. This encodes CASSLVDFGGYTF.

A remark on this clonotype: A single base separates this from a much larger clone, so it may be a read error. The V call is TRBV6-5, the J call TRBJ1-2; the match to TRBD1 covers 9 bases. V lost 6 bases and J lost 6; bases outside the gene matches: 8. Germline V CDR1 and CDR2: MNHEY, SVGAGI. This CDR3 is built from 14 residues. The DNA for the CDR3 is TGTGCCAGCAGCTATGCACAGGGGGCTAATGGCTACACCTTC. Protein product: CASSYAQGANGYTF.

The V and J genes are TRBV4-1 and TRBJ1-5, with D perhaps matching TRBD1 (5 bases). Germline assignment: CDR1 MGHRA and CDR2 YSYEKL. Deletions cut 2 bases from V and 5 bases from J, with 25 bases between. The CDR3 totals 19 residues. This CDR3 reads CASSQLWGSVGQGHQPQHF. For the CDR3, the DNA is TGCGCCAGCAGCCAACTATGGGGGTCCGTAGGGCAGGGTCATCAGCCCCAGCATTTT.

This sequence joins TRBV15 and TRBJ2-1, with 10 bases that match TRBD2. The junction had 7 bases not matched to a gene; V was cut back by 5 bases and J by 6 bases. The CDR3 covers 15 residues. From germline, CDR1 is LNHNV and CDR2 YYDKDF (reference sequence). Here the CDR3 reads CATSVLAGRPNEQFF. The CDR3 region has the DNA TGTGCCACCAGCGTACTAGCGGGGCGCCCCAATGAGCAGTTCTTC.

This clonotype showed up just a few times. The CDR3 reads CASSQSRRDMQYF. CDR3 in DNA: TGTGCCAGCAGCCAATCCCGAAGGGATATGCAGTACTTC. The rearrangement joins TRBV3-1 to TRBJ2-7; D gene uncertain. The V gene lost 2 bases and the J gene lost 9 bases, with 14 bases spanning the gap. Germline-derived CDR1 and CDR2 are LGHDT and YNNKEL (reference sequence). This CDR3 is 13 amino acids long.

This clonotype was seen a few times. The chain couples TRBV19 to TRBJ2-7; unclear D gene. The germline CDR1 and CDR2 sequences are LNHDA and SQIVND (reference sequence). V was clipped by 10 bases and J by 4 bases, with 11 bases between them. The CDR3 is 11 residues long. CDR3: CATVHGYEQYF. The CDR3 DNA follows: TGTGCCACCGTCCACGGATACGAGCAGTACTTC.

V usage is TRBV6-2 or TRBV6-3 and J usage is TRBJ2-3; D is possibly TRBD1 or TRBD2 (5 bases each). The CDR3 totals 18 residues. Trimming pared 6 bases from V and 2 bases from J, leaving 24 bases between. Germline V gene lookup returns CDR1 MNHEY and CDR2 SVGEGT. CDR3 in amino acids: CASSATGPSPVLTDTQYF. In DNA form, the CDR3 reads TGTGCCAGCAGCGCAACGGGGCCGAGCCCCGTCCTCACAGATACGCAGTATTTT.

J is TRBJ1-1 and V is TRBV25-1; D is ambiguous. Trimming pared 2 bases from V and 5 bases from J, leaving 9 bases between. The CDR3 extends over 13 amino acids. CDR1 and CDR2 from the germline V gene are MGHDK and SYGVNS. This CDR3 is CASSEGDRTEAFF. In nucleotides, the CDR3 is TGTGCCAGCAGTGAAGGGGATAGGACTGAAGCTTTCTTT.

This sequence joins TRBV20-1 and TRBJ2-4; 7 nucleotides align to TRBD1. V gave up 6 bases and J gave up 7 bases; unmatched junction bases: 18. CDR1 is DFQATT, CDR2 SNEGSKA, per germline (reference sequence). The CDR3 is made up of 16 amino acids. CDR3 DNA: TGCAGTGCCACACAACAACAGGGGTACTCCAGGAACATTCAGTACTTC. Residues: CSATQQQGYSRNIQYF.

On this clonotype: The junction departs from the called germline gene at one end, perhaps through a read error. The chain is built from TRBV25-1 and TRBJ2-1; D is uncertain. Germline values: CDR1 MGHDK, CDR2 SYGVNS. CDR3 size: 11 residues. CDR3 sequence (DNA): TGTGCCGGCAGTGATTTATGGACGAGGTTCTTC. Protein: CAGSDLWTRFF.